Listed here are 25 T cell receptor beta chains from one sample, sequenced in a study of blood T cell repertoires in COVID-19. Here immunoSEQ multiplex PCR was the method, and the copy in TCRdb shows in-frame clones only, minus some. The sample has some 250,000 clones, 65% to 90% seen once. The sequenced sample was PBMCs or T cells enriched from blood (not recorded which). Every receptor here comes from a man in his late teens or twenties who had recovered from COVID-19.

This chain joins TRBV5-1 and TRBJ1-2; TRBD1 agrees at 7 bases. With V trimmed by 4 bases and J by 4 bases, 10 bases remained unmatched. Per the germline V gene, CDR1 is SGHRS and CDR2 is YFSETQ. CDR3 length equals 15 residues. The CDR3 coding sequence is TGCGCCAGCAGCATAGGGACAGCCCAACCCTATGGCTACACCTTC. It is translated as CASSIGTAQPYGYTF.

The chain employs TRBV15 and TRBJ1-2; 7 bases align to TRBD1. This CDR3 has 15 residues. Germline loops: CDR1 LNHNV, CDR2 YYDKDF (reference sequence). The V gene end was trimmed by 0 bases and the J gene end by 4 bases; junction bases not matched to a gene: 5. The CDR3 protein is CATSRDGTATYGYTF. The DNA for the CDR3 is TGTGCCACCAGCAGAGATGGGACAGCCACCTATGGCTACACCTTC.

The chain uses TRBV7-9 and TRBJ2-1; 7 bases are shared with TRBD1. The ends lost 2 bases at V and 5 bases at J; junction bases unmatched: 3. The CDR3 runs to 14 residues. CDR1 is SEHNR and CDR2 is FQNEAQ in the germline V gene (reference sequence). CDR3 in DNA: TGTGCCAGCAGCTTACTCACAGGGGACAATGAGCAGTTCTTC. It encodes CASSLLTGDNEQFF.

The chain links TRBV19 to TRBJ1-3; no clear D. CDR3 size: 15 residues. From germline, CDR1 is LNHDA and CDR2 SQIVND (reference sequence). V was pared by 6 bases and J by 2 bases, with 14 bases between. The CDR3 protein is CASRSDSRAGNTIYF. The CDR3 bases are TGTGCCAGTAGATCGGATTCGAGGGCTGGAAACACCATATATTTT.

The rearrangement links TRBV4-1 to TRBJ2-7; 8 positions match TRBD1. V gave up 2 bases and J gave up 3 bases; unmatched junction bases: 6. The CDR3 has 15 residues. Germline V gene lookup returns CDR1 MGHRA and CDR2 YSYEKL. CDR3 residues: CASSQTGTGDYEQYF. The CDR3 bases are TGCGCCAGCAGCCAAACCGGGACAGGCGACTACGAGCAGTACTTC.

This chain uses TRBV3-1 (or the pseudogene TRBV3-2) with TRBJ1-2, with D tentatively TRBD1 (5 bases). V gave up 2 bases and J gave up 8 bases, with 15 bases separating them. The CDR3 contains 14 residues. Germline V gene data show CDR1 as LGHDT and CDR2 as YNNKEL (reference sequence). CDR3 nucleotide sequence: TGTGCCAGCAGCCAACAGGGAGGGAGTCGGGGCTACACCTTC. It encodes CASSQQGGSRGYTF.

This chain links TRBV2 with TRBJ2-5, with D perhaps matching TRBD1 (7 bases). Germline V gives CDR1 SNHLY, CDR2 FYNNEI. V lost 6 bases, J lost 5 bases, and 16 bases lay in between. CDR3 length: 14 amino acids. As DNA, the CDR3 is TGTGCCAGCAGGAGGATACAGGGGAGGGAGACCCAGTACTTC. It yields the protein CASRRIQGRETQYF.

The chain recombines TRBV18 with TRBJ2-1; a possible D gene is TRBD1 (7 bases). CDR3 length: 15 amino acids. The germline gives CDR1 KGHSH, CDR2 LQKENI. V lost 1 base, J lost 6 bases, and 13 bases lay in between. This CDR3 reads CASSPREAGGNEQFF. DNA for the CDR3: TGTGCCAGCTCACCACGGGAGGCAGGGGGCAATGAGCAGTTCTTC. The entire variable domain, with the rest obtained from reference TRBV18 and TRBJ2-1, is as follows: NAGVMQNPRHLVRRRGQEARLRCSPMKGHSHVYWYRQLPEEGLKFMVYLQKENIIDESGMPKERFSAEFPKEGPSILRIQQVVRGDSAAYFCASSPREAGGNEQFFGPGTRLTVL.

The chain uses TRBV5-4 and TRBJ2-2; 10 nucleotides align to TRBD2. V gave up 2 bases and J gave up 6 bases; unmatched junction bases: 7. The CDR3 is 16 amino acids. Germline CDR1 reads SGHNT; CDR2 reads YYREEE (reference sequence). For the CDR3, the DNA is TGTGCCAGCAGCTTTTCTAGCGGGAGAAACGCCGGGGAGCTGTTTTTT. Its protein is CASSFSSGRNAGELFF.

The chain recombines TRBV28 with TRBJ1-2; 8 positions agree with TRBD1. The V gene end was trimmed by 4 bases and the J gene end by 4 bases; junction bases not matched to a gene: 8. The V gene's germline CDR1 is MDHEN and CDR2 SYDVKM. This CDR3 region has 15 residues. This CDR3 reads CASSSYRGSGYGYTF. CDR3 coding DNA: TGTGCCAGCAGTTCCTACAGGGGGTCGGGCTATGGCTACACCTTC.

The chain recombines TRBV2 with TRBJ1-1; D uncertain. The germline V gene has CDR1 SNHLY and CDR2 FYNNEI. V was trimmed by 5 bases and J by 4 bases, leaving 8 bases between them. The CDR3 has 12 amino acids. The CDR3: CASSTFGTEAFF. CDR3 DNA: TGTGCCAGCAGTACATTTGGCACTGAAGCTTTCTTT.

The chain carries TRBV28 and TRBJ1-5, with D possibly TRBD1 on 6 matching bases. The V end lost 6 bases, the J end lost 4 bases, and 16 bases lay between the germline ends. This CDR3 contains 15 residues. Per the germline V gene, CDR1 is MDHEN and CDR2 is SYDVKM. The CDR3 loop is CASSPNRAKNQPQHF. Written as DNA, the CDR3 is TGTGCCAGCAGCCCGAACAGGGCTAAGAATCAGCCCCAGCATTTT.

Remarks on this clone: Other DNA variants within this sample encode the same CDR3. Here the CDR3 reads CASSGGTGSNQPQHF. Written as DNA, the CDR3 is TGTGCCAGCAGTGGGGGGACAGGGAGCAATCAGCCCCAGCATTTT. V is TRBV2 and J is TRBJ1-5, with TRBD1 matching 9 bases. Trimming took 4 bases from V and 1 from J; bases not matched to a gene: 2. CDR3 length: 15 residues. Germline V gene sequence: CDR1 SNHLY, CDR2 FYNNEI.

The chain couples TRBV14 to TRBJ1-2; maybe TRBD1 (6 bases). V was clipped by 4 bases and J by 3 bases, with 12 bases between them. Germline V gene sequence: CDR1 SGHDN, CDR2 FVKESK. This CDR3 is 14 amino acids long. The CDR3 protein is CASSLQGFDYGYTF. The CDR3 DNA reads TGTGCCAGCAGCCTTCAGGGGTTCGACTATGGCTACACCTTC.

The table lists this clone with a count of one. The chain couples TRBV30 to TRBJ1-2; 10 bases align to TRBD1. The CDR3 consists of 15 residues. Unmatched junction bases numbered 6, after V lost 1 base and J lost 4 bases. CDR1 GTSNPN and CDR2 SVGIG come from the germline V gene (reference sequence). The CDR3 sequence is CAWSEGTGAVYGYTF. DNA of the CDR3: TGTGCCTGGAGTGAGGGGACAGGGGCGGTCTATGGCTACACCTTC.

Here the CDR3 DNA reads TGTGCCAGCAGCTTGACAGGGATCCACGAGCAGTACTTC. Amino acids: CASSLTGIHEQYF. The chain employs TRBV11-3 and TRBJ2-7, with 7 bases identical to TRBD1. From germline, CDR1 is SGHNT and CDR2 YENEEA. The J segment lost 5 bases and the V segment lost 3 bases, leaving 4 bases of the junction unmatched. The CDR3 runs to 13 residues.

This rearrangement joins TRBV20-1 to TRBJ2-7, with 7 bases that match TRBD1. The CDR3 has 11 residues. Germline V gene data show CDR1 as DFQATT and CDR2 as SNEGSKA (reference sequence). Germline trimming cut 6 bases from V and 4 bases from J; bases unmatched to any gene: 3. The CDR3 DNA is TGCAGTGCAACGACAGGGTACGAGCAGTACTTC. Its protein is CSATTGYEQYF.

The chain has TRBV5-4 and TRBJ2-4; D perhaps matches TRBD2 (7 bases). The CDR3 is 15 residues long. Germline V gene sequence: CDR1 SGHNT, CDR2 YYREEE (reference sequence). Between the trimmed V and J ends, which lost 5 bases and 4 bases, there was a span of 16 bases. In DNA form, the CDR3 reads TGTGCCAGCAGTGAGGCACGGGGGGCAAAAAACATTCAGTACTTC. Translated: CASSEARGAKNIQYF.

The CDR3 spells CASSGQTNEKLFF. CDR3 sequence (DNA): TGTGCCAGCAGTGGACAGACTAATGAAAAACTGTTTTTT. The rearrangement links TRBV7-6 to TRBJ1-4; D perhaps matches TRBD1 (6 bases). Germline V gives CDR1 SGHVS, CDR2 FNYEAQ. The CDR3 loop spans 13 amino acids. V lost 6 bases, J lost 2 bases, and 7 bases lay in between.

This clone was seen once. The chain joins TRBV5-8 to TRBJ1-5, with D possibly matching TRBD1 (5 bases). The V and J ends lost 0 bases and 4 bases respectively, with 11 bases between them. Per the germline V gene, CDR1 is SGHTS and CDR2 is YDEGEE. The CDR3 sequence is 15 residues long. The CDR3 nucleotides read TGTGCCAGCAGCTTGGGGCAGGGCCCAAATCAGCCCCAGCATTTT. This gives the protein CASSLGQGPNQPQHF.

This clone was recorded once. V usage is TRBV13 and J usage is TRBJ2-1; the D gene is possibly TRBD2 (5 bases). CDR1 and CDR2 from the germline V gene are PRHDT and FYEKMQ (reference sequence). The CDR3 is 12 amino acids. V was trimmed by 1 base and J by 8 bases, leaving 6 bases between them. Written as DNA, the CDR3 is TGTGCCAGCAGCTTAGAGGGAGATGAGCAGTTCTTC. This translates into CASSLEGDEQFF.

This clone was seen a few times. V is TRBV18 and J is TRBJ2-7, with D possibly being TRBD2 (5 bases). The CDR3 is 14 amino acids. Trimming removed 2 bases at V and 3 bases at J, with 11 bases between. CDR1 and CDR2 from the germline V gene are KGHSH and LQKENI. The CDR3 loop reads CASSPVQRDYEQYF. The DNA of the CDR3 is TGTGCCAGCTCACCAGTGCAACGGGACTACGAGCAGTACTTC.

The chain carries TRBV19 and TRBJ2-2, with D maybe TRBD2 (5 bases). Per germline, CDR1 LNHDA and CDR2 SQIVND (reference sequence). V lost 6 bases, J lost 4 bases, and 18 bases lay in between. The CDR3 runs 16 residues. As DNA, the CDR3 is TGTGCCAGTAGAGGGTGGGGTAGCGACGGCACCGGGGAGCTGTTTTTT. This encodes CASRGWGSDGTGELFF.

V gene TRBV27 combines with J gene TRBJ2-7; D is perhaps TRBD2 (5 bases). The CDR3 has 14 amino acids. V dropped 3 bases and J dropped 7 bases, with 16 bases sitting between them. The germline gives CDR1 MNHEY, CDR2 SMNVEV (reference sequence). CDR3 sequence (DNA): TGTGCCAGCAGTTTTGAAGGACTGAGTCAAGAGCAGTACTTC. It yields the protein CASSFEGLSQEQYF.

This chain links TRBV4-1 with TRBJ1-5; D may be TRBD1 (5 bases). The CDR3 loop spans 14 amino acids. CDR1 is MGHRA and CDR2 is YSYEKL in the germline V gene. V was pared by 6 bases and J by 5 bases, with 14 bases between. CDR3 sequence (DNA): TGCGCCAGCAGTCCGTTCGGGGGAGATCAGCCCCAGCATTTT. This sequence encodes CASSPFGGDQPQHF.